These T cell receptor beta chains were read from a single sample in a study of Graves' ophthalmopathy and Graves' hyperthyroidism. Using its own MiXCR run on the multiplex PCR reads, TCRdb lists one record per CDR3 protein. The sample shows over 150,000 distinct CDR3 sequences, 30% to 45% of them seen only once. Source material: peripheral blood. The receptors were gathered from a woman in her thirties or forties with Graves' ophthalmopathy. Each CDR3 is given with its conserved first and last residue. Fields, in order: V gene, clone size, J gene, D gene, CDR3 DNA, CDR3 protein. A D gene is named only where the DNA matches it firmly. Size is omitted from some rows. Given values are once, few, many or a class for expanded clones.

TRBV12-3/TRBV12-4	-	TRBJ2-5	TRBD2	TGTGCCAGCAGATATTCGGGGGGGCTGAGATCTGAGACCCAGTACTTC	CASRYSGGLRSETQYF
TRBV2	many	TRBJ2-7	-	TGTGCCAGCAAATTTGGAAAAACCTACGAGCAGTACTTC	CASKFGKTYEQYF
TRBV5-6	many	TRBJ2-7	-	TGTGCCAGCAGCTTCGGGGGACCCTACGAGCAGTACTTC	CASSFGGPYEQYF
TRBV7-2	-	TRBJ1-1	-	TGTGCCAGCAGCTTAGGAGTGTGGAACACTGAAGCTTTCTTT	CASSLGVWNTEAFF
TRBV12-3/TRBV12-4	once	TRBJ2-7	TRBD2	TGTGCCAGCAGCCAGGGACTAGCGGACCCCTACGAGCAGTACTTC	CASSQGLADPYEQYF
TRBV9	many	TRBJ1-1	-	TGTGCCAGCAGCGTCGGGACTCTGAACACTGAAGCTTTCTTT	CASSVGTLNTEAFF
TRBV19	many	TRBJ1-1	-	TGTGCCAGTAGTATACCCGAGCGGGCAGGGAGTATGAACACTGAAGCTTTCTTT	CASSIPERAGSMNTEAFF
TRBV29-1	many	TRBJ2-7	TRBD1	TGCAGCGTTGACAGGGGGTACGAGCAGTACTTC	CSVDRGYEQYF
TRBV29-1	many	TRBJ1-6	-	TGCAGCGTTGAAAGGGCCGAGAATTCACCCCTCCACTTT	CSVERAENSPLHF
TRBV6-1	few	TRBJ2-5	TRBD1	TGTGCCAGCAGTCTGGACAGGGACAGAGAGACCCAGTACTTC	CASSLDRDRETQYF
TRBV20-1	many	TRBJ1-1	TRBD1	TGCAGTGCTAGCCCCGAGGACAGGGATAGTTTTGCTGAAGCTTTCTTT	CSASPEDRDSFAEAFF
TRBV29-1	-	TRBJ1-1	-	TGCAGCGTTGAGGGGGCTTCGGGGGATGCAGCTTTCTTT	CSVEGASGDAAFF
TRBV7-9	-	TRBJ2-5	-	TGTGCCAGCAGCCAGAGTCACAGCGAACAAGAGACCCAGTACTTC	CASSQSHSEQETQYF
TRBV7-2	few	TRBJ2-5	-	TGTGCCAGCAGCTTAGCGATCGCGGGAAGCCAAGAGACCCAGTACTTC	CASSLAIAGSQETQYF
TRBV19	many	TRBJ2-2	TRBD2	TGTGCCAGTAGTATCCCCGGGGGGGGGAACACCGGGGAGCTGTTTTTT	CASSIPGGGNTGELFF
TRBV6-5	-	TRBJ2-5	-	TGTGCCAGCAGCGGGACAAGAGAGACCCAGTACTTC	CASSGTRETQYF
TRBV28	many	TRBJ1-2	TRBD1	TGTGCCAGCAGTTTACCTCTCCAAGGGACAGGGGGAACGGACTATGGCTACACCTTC	CASSLPLQGTGGTDYGYTF
TRBV12-5	-	TRBJ1-5	-	TGTGCTAGTGTGGTGTTTGACCCTGTGCAGCCCCAGCATTTT	CASVVFDPVQPQHF
TRBV12-3/TRBV12-4	many	TRBJ2-7	-	TGTGCCAGCAGTCGAAAAACCTCGGAGGGTCCCTACGAGCAGTACTTC	CASSRKTSEGPYEQYF
TRBV12-3/TRBV12-4	once	TRBJ2-5	-	TGTGCCAGCAGCCTTGCGCCACAAGAGACCCAGTACTTC	CASSLAPQETQYF
TRBV6-1	-	TRBJ2-7	-	TGTGCCAGCAGTCCCCTTCGAGGGCTTGACGAGCAGTACTTC	CASSPLRGLDEQYF
TRBV20-1	many	TRBJ2-2	TRBD2	TGCAGTGCTAGAGATAATAGTCTAGCGGCCGGGGAGCTGTTTTTT	CSARDNSLAAGELFF
TRBV10-3	many	TRBJ2-3	-	TGTGCCATCAGCCAGGGGTCCGACACAGATACGCAGTATTTT	CAISQGSDTDTQYF
TRBV12-3/TRBV12-4	many	TRBJ1-1	-	TGTGCCAGCAGCTACCAACCTGAAAACACTGAAGCTTTCTTT	CASSYQPENTEAFF